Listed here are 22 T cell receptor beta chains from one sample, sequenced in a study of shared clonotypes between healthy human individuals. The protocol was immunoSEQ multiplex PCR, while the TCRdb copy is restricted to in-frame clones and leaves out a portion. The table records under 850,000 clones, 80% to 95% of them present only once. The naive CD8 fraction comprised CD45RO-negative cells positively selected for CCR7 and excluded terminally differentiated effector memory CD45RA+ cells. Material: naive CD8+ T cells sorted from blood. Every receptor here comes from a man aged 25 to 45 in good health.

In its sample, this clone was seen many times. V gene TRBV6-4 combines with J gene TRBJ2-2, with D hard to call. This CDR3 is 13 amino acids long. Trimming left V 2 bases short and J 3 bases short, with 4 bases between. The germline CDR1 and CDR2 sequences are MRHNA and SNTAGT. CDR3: CASSDRDTGELFF. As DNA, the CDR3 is TGTGCCAGCAGTGACAGGGACACCGGGGAGCTGTTTTTT.

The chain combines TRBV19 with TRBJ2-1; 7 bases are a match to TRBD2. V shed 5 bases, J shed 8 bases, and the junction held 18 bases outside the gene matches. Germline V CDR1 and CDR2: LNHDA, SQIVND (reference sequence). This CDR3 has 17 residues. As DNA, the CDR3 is TGTGCCAGTAGTCGCGAGGCGCTAGCGGCCACGAACCATGAGCAGTTCTTC. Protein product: CASSREALAATNHEQFF.

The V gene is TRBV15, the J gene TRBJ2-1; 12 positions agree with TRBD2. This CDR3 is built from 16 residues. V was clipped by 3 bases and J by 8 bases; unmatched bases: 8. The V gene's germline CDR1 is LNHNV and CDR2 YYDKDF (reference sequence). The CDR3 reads CATSRERLAGDHEQFF. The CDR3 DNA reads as TGTGCCACCAGCAGGGAAAGACTAGCGGGAGATCATGAGCAGTTCTTC.

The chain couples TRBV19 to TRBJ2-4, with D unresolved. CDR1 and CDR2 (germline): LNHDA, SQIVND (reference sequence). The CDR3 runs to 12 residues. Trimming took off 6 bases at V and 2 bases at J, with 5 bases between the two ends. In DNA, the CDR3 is TGTGCCAGTAGGGGGTCCAAAAACATTCAGTACTTC. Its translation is CASRGSKNIQYF.

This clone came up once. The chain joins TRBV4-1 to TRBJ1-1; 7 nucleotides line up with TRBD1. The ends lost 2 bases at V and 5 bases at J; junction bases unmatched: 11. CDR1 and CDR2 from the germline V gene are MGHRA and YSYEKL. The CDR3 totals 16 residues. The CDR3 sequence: CASSQLLGRGRTEAFF. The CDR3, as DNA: TGCGCCAGCAGCCAACTTCTCGGTAGGGGGCGGACTGAAGCTTTCTTT.

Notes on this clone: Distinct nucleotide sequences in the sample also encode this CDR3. The DNA for the CDR3 is TGTGCCAGCTCACCAAGTAGCAATCAGCCCCAGCATTTT. It is translated as CASSPSSNQPQHF. The genes are TRBV18 and TRBJ1-5; the D is unclear. Germline V gene lookup returns CDR1 KGHSH and CDR2 LQKENI. V shed 2 bases and J shed 0 bases, with 2 bases lying between them. The length of the CDR3 is 13 residues.

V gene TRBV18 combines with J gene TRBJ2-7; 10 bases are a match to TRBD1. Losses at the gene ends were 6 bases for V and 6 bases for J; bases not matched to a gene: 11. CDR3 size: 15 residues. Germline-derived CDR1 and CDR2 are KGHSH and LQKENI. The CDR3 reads CASSTTGQGLFEQYF. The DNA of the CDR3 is TGTGCCAGCTCGACCACGGGACAGGGGCTGTTCGAGCAGTACTTC.

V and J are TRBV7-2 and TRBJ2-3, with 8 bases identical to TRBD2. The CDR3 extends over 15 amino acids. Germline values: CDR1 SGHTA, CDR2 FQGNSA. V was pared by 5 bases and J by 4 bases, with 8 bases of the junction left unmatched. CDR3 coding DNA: TGTGCCAGCAGCGTAACCCCGGGACTAGCAGATACGCAGTATTTT. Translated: CASSVTPGLADTQYF.

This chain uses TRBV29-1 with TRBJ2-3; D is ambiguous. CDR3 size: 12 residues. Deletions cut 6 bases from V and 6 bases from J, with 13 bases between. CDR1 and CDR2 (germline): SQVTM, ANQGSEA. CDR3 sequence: CSVEAVGDTQYF. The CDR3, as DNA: TGCAGCGTCGAGGCGGTAGGGGATACGCAGTATTTT.

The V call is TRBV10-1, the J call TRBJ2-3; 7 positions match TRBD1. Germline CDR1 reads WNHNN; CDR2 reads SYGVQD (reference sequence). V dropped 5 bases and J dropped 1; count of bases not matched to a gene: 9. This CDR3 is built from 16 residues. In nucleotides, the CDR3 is TGCGCCAGCAGTTTTTATAGGGACAGAGGCACAGATACGCAGTATTTT. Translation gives CASSFYRDRGTDTQYF.

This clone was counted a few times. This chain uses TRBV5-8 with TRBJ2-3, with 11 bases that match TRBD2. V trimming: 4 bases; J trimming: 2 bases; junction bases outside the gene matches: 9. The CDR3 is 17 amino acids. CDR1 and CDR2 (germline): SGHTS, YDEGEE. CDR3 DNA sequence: TGTGCCAGCAGCCGTACCACACTAGCGGGAGTCACAGATACGCAGTATTTT. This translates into CASSRTTLAGVTDTQYF.

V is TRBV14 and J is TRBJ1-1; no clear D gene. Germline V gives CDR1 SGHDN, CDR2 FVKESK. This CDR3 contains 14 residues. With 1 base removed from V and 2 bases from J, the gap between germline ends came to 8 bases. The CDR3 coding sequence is TGTGCCAGCAGCCAAGCCGGCGAAAACACTGAAGCTTTCTTT. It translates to CASSQAGENTEAFF.

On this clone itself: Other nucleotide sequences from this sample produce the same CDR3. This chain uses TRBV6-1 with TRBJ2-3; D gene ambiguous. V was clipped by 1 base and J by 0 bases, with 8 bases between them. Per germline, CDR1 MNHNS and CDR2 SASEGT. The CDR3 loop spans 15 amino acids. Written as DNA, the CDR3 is TGTGCCAGCAGTGAAGTTGCAGGTAGCACAGATACGCAGTATTTT. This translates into CASSEVAGSTDTQYF.

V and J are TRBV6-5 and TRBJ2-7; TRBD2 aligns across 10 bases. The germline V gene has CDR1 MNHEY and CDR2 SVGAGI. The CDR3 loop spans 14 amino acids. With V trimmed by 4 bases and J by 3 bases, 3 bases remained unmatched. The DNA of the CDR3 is TGTGCCAGCAGTTCGCTAGCGGGAGTCTACGAGCAGTACTTC. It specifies CASSSLAGVYEQYF.

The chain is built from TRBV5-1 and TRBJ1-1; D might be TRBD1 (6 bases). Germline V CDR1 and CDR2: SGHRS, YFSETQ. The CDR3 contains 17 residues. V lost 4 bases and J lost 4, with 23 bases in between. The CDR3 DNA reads TGCGCCAGCAGCGCCTCGGCGGCAGGGGCGAGTGGCACTGAAGCTTTCTTT. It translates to CASSASAAGASGTEAFF. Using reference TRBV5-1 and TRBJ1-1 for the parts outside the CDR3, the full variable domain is KAGVTQTPRYLIKTRGQQVTLSCSPISGHRSVSWYQQTPGQGLQFLFEYFSETQRNKGNFPGRFSGRQFSNSRSEMNVSTLELGDSALYLCASSASAAGASGTEAFFGQGTRLTVV.

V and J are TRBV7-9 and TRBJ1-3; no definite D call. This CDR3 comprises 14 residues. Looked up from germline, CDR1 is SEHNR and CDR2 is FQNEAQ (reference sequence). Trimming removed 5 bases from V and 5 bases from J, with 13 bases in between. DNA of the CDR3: TGTGCCAGCAGCGGCGGTGGAGGGCGAAACACCATATATTTT. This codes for CASSGGGGRNTIYF. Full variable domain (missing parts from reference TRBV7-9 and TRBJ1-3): DTGVSQNPRHKITKRGQNVTFRCDPISEHNRLYWYRQTLGQGPEFLTYFQNEAQLEKSRLLSDRFSAERPKGSFSTLEIQRTEQGDSAMYLCASSGGGGRNTIYFGEGSWLTVV.

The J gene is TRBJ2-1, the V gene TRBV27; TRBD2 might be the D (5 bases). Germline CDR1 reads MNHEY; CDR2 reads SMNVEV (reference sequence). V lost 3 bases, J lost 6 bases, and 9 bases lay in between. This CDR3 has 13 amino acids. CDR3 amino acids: CASSFGEPNEQFF. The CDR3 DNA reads TGTGCCAGCAGTTTCGGGGAGCCCAATGAGCAGTTCTTC.

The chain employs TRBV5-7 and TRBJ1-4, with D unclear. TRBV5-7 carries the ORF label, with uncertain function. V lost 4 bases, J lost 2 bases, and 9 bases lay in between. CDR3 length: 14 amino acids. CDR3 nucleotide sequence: TGTGCCAGCAGCCGAGTGGGTACTAATGAAAAACTGTTTTTT. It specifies CASSRVGTNEKLFF.

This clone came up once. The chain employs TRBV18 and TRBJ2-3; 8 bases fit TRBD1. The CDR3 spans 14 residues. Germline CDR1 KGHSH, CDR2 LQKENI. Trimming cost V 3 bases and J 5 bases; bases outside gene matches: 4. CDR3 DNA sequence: TGTGCCAGCTCACCGGACAGGGCGCGAGATACGCAGTATTTT. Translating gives CASSPDRARDTQYF.

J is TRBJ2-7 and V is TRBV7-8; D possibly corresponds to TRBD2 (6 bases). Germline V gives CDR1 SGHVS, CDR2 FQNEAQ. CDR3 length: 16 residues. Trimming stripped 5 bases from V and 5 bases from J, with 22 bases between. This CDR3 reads CASSPRGLDMGNEQYF. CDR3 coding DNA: TGTGCCAGCAGCCCGCGGGGCCTCGACATGGGCAACGAGCAGTACTTC.

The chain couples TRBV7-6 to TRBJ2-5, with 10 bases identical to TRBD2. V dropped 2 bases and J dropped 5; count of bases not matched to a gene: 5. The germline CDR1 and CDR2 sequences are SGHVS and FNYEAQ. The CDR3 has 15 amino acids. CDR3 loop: CASSLILAGEETQYF. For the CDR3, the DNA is TGTGCCAGCAGCTTAATTCTAGCGGGAGAGGAGACCCAGTACTTC.

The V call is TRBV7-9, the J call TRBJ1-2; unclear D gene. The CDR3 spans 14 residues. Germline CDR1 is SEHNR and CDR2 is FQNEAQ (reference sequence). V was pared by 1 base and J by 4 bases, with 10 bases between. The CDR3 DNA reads TGTGCCAGCAGCTTAGATCAGAAAAGCTATGGCTACACCTTC. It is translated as CASSLDQKSYGYTF.